This section outlines one TCR beta chain sequence together with its context. The data stem from a study of blood T cell repertoires in COVID-19. Study-level background: The United States, Italy and Spain were the sources of the acute and convalescent COVID-19 samples. PBMCs, B-cell-depleted T cells, or T cells provided the cDNA or gDNA that made up the material.

In the authors' workflow: Estimates of nucleated cell counts were drawn from the amplification of reference gene primers. Some clones are missing from TCRdb's copy, which holds only in-frame ones; the method was immunoSEQ multiplex PCR. The V and J calls and clone size come from that table; D and trimming were worked out from the DNA. Of 110,000 or so clones in the sample, about 80% were seen once. The specimen sequenced was peripheral blood. The TCR comes from a man aged 70-80 years with acute or convalescent COVID-19.

The CDR3 here is CASSVRQGAAEEQYF. In DNA, the CDR3 is TGTGCCAGCAGCGTAAGACAGGGGGCAGCGGAAGAGCAGTACTTC. The chain uses TRBV5-5 and TRBJ2-7; 10 bases are shared with TRBD1. J was trimmed by 7 bases and V by 4 bases; bases with no gene match: 11. The CDR3 covers 15 residues. Germline assignment: CDR1 SGHKS and CDR2 YYEKEE (reference sequence).